This T cell receptor beta chain was sequenced in a study of beta chain features in type 1 diabetes. Study-level points and caveats: Patients with Type 1 diabetes showed moderately but significantly shorter TCRB CDR3s in all four CD4+ subsets.

CDR1 is SGHTA and CDR2 is FQGTGA in the germline V gene. The CDR3 has 14 residues. With 1 base removed from V and 2 bases from J, the gap between germline ends came to 7 bases. This clone has only a few counts. Antigen: not known. The sequenced template was cDNA made from the entire isolated RNA. Sequencing of naive, central memory and regulatory T cell samples gave an average of roughly 3.5 million reads. Sequencing was performed with immunoSEQ multiplex PCR; in TCRdb, only in-frame clones are kept and a portion is missing. The sample has around 240,000 clones, approximately 16% seen once. Sample: naive CD4+ T cells from blood. The TCR comes from a man aged 25-40 years with type 1 diabetes. The V call is TRBV7-3, the J call TRBJ2-3; unclear D gene. The CDR3: CASSLSGHTDTQYF. Written as DNA, the CDR3 is TGTGCCAGCAGCTTAAGCGGCCACACAGATACGCAGTATTTT.